The 17 T cell receptor beta chains below were found in one sample sequenced in a study of blood T cell repertoires in COVID-19. TCRdb's copy holds only in-frame clones and misses some; the assay was immunoSEQ multiplex PCR. The table lists 140,000 or so clones, over 70% of them singletons. Sequenced sample: peripheral blood. Receptors originate from a man aged 50 to 60 who had recovered from COVID-19.

The chain couples TRBV3-1 (or the pseudogene TRBV3-2) to TRBJ2-7; TRBD1 aligns across 10 bases. V gave up 10 bases and J gave up 2 bases; unmatched junction bases: 5. Germline CDR1 reads LGHDT; CDR2 reads YNNKEL (reference sequence). The CDR3 covers 13 residues. The CDR3 sequence: CATDGTGAYEQYF. In nucleotides, the CDR3 is TGTGCCACCGACGGGACAGGGGCCTACGAGCAGTACTTC.

The chain carries TRBV19 and TRBJ2-5; possible D gene TRBD1, 5 bases. Trimming shortened V by 6 bases and J by 1 base, and 12 bases separated the two germline ends. The CDR3 runs 14 residues. The germline CDR1 and CDR2 sequences are LNHDA and SQIVND (reference sequence). The CDR3 loop is CASSRRDSQETQYF. In DNA form, the CDR3 reads TGTGCCAGTAGCCGCCGAGACAGCCAAGAGACCCAGTACTTC.

The chain links TRBV5-1 to TRBJ1-2; D is unclear. V was trimmed by 4 bases and J by 7 bases, leaving 20 bases between them. Per the germline V gene, CDR1 is SGHRS and CDR2 is YFSETQ. The CDR3 is 15 amino acids. The CDR3 DNA sequence: TGCGCCAGCAGCGCCAATGGGGAGGGATCACTTGGCTACACCTTC. As protein: CASSANGEGSLGYTF.

This chain uses TRBV5-5 with TRBJ1-2; TRBD1 matches 8 bases. V trimming: 6 bases; J trimming: 1 base; junction bases outside the gene matches: 14. CDR3 length equals 17 residues. Germline V gene data show CDR1 as SGHKS and CDR2 as YYEKEE (reference sequence). The CDR3 DNA reads as TGTGCCAGCACCCCTTCGGGGACAGGAGTTGATAACTATGGCTACACCTTC. Its translation is CASTPSGTGVDNYGYTF.

The chain has TRBV6-5 and TRBJ1-2; D unresolved. CDR3 length: 13 amino acids. Germline CDR1 MNHEY, CDR2 SVGAGI. The germline V and J ends were trimmed by 2 bases and 2 bases, with 6 bases remaining between them. Here the CDR3 reads CASSYEANYGYTF. The DNA for the CDR3 is TGTGCCAGCAGTTACGAGGCAAACTATGGCTACACCTTC.

V usage is TRBV7-9 and J usage is TRBJ1-3; D is undetermined. From germline, CDR1 is SEHNR and CDR2 FQNEAQ (reference sequence). The CDR3 extends over 17 amino acids. Between the trimmed V and J ends, which lost 5 bases and 0 bases, there was a span of 17 bases. CDR3 residues: CASSPPGRPNSGNTIYF. The CDR3 DNA is TGTGCCAGCAGCCCCCCGGGAAGGCCAAACTCTGGAAACACCATATATTTT.

A single count supports this clone. The CDR3 region is CAISETSGGTDEQFF. In nucleotides, the CDR3 is TGTGCCATCAGTGAGACTAGCGGGGGGACCGATGAGCAGTTCTTC. The gene calls are TRBV10-3 and TRBJ2-1, with TRBD2 matching 12 bases. Germline V lookup: CDR1 ENHRY, CDR2 SYGVKD. CDR3 length equals 15 residues. Unmatched junction bases numbered 4, after V lost 2 bases and J lost 8 bases.

V and J are TRBV5-4 and TRBJ2-5, with D maybe TRBD1 (6 bases). The CDR3 length is 14 residues. V lost 2 bases to trimming and J lost 5 bases, with 13 bases between them. Per the germline V gene, CDR1 is SGHNT and CDR2 is YYREEE (reference sequence). CDR3 loop: CASSLKDSQETQYF. The CDR3 DNA reads as TGTGCCAGCAGCTTAAAGGACAGCCAGGAGACCCAGTACTTC.

This chain connects TRBV5-1 to TRBJ1-4, with no clear D. Trimming took off 0 bases at V and 6 bases at J, with 15 bases between the two ends. The CDR3 has 16 amino acids. Germline lookup yields CDR1 SGHRS and CDR2 YFSETQ. In DNA, the CDR3 is TGCGCCAGCAGCTTGGAGGACTCCCGTGGGCATGAAAAACTGTTTTTT. Amino acids: CASSLEDSRGHEKLFF.

The genes are TRBV10-3 and TRBJ2-1; TRBD1 agrees at 7 bases. J lost 7 bases, V lost 2 bases, and 11 bases had no gene match. The CDR3 is 16 amino acids. Germline CDR1 reads ENHRY; CDR2 reads SYGVKD. CDR3 protein: CAISEALGTARNEQFF. The DNA for the CDR3 is TGTGCCATCAGTGAGGCCCTCGGGACAGCTCGGAATGAGCAGTTCTTC.

V and J are TRBV5-1 and TRBJ2-7; 8 bases fit TRBD1. This CDR3 has 14 residues. Looked up from germline, CDR1 is SGHRS and CDR2 is YFSETQ. J gave up 5 bases and V 7 bases, and 11 bases lay outside the gene matches. The CDR3 loop reads CASALGTGNHEQYF. DNA for the CDR3: TGCGCCAGCGCCTTGGGGACAGGTAACCACGAGCAGTACTTC.

The rearrangement links TRBV18 to TRBJ2-5; 8 bases are a match to TRBD1. The V segment lost 3 bases and the J segment 0 bases; nucleotides outside the gene matches: 12. The CDR3 loop spans 18 amino acids. Germline CDR1 reads KGHSH; CDR2 reads LQKENI. The CDR3 DNA is TGTGCCAGCTCACCCCCCGGATGGACAGGGATCCACCAAGAGACCCAGTACTTC. Protein product: CASSPPGWTGIHQETQYF.

The sample holds one count of this clone. The rearrangement links TRBV18 to TRBJ1-2; weak D call: TRBD1 (6 bases). Germline V CDR1 and CDR2: KGHSH, LQKENI. Trimming left V 0 bases short and J 7 bases short, with 18 bases between. The CDR3 extends over 16 amino acids. CDR3 nucleotides: TGTGCCAGCTCACCACCAAACCCAAAGGGGGTGGGTGGCTACACCTTC. Translating gives CASSPPNPKGVGGYTF. The complete variable domain, with remaining parts taken from reference TRBV18 and TRBJ1-2, reads NAGVMQNPRHLVRRRGQEARLRCSPMKGHSHVYWYRQLPEEGLKFMVYLQKENIIDESGMPKERFSAEFPKEGPSILRIQQVVRGDSAAYFCASSPPNPKGVGGYTFGSGTRLTVV.

This clone was recorded once. This chain uses TRBV4-2 with TRBJ2-5; weak D call: TRBD1 (6 bases). Trimming cost V 0 bases and J 4 bases, with 18 bases left between them. The CDR3 contains 17 residues. The germline V gene encodes CDR1 LGHNA and CDR2 YNFKEQ. CDR3 loop: CASSQDDFGVQGETQYF. CDR3 bases: TGTGCCAGCAGCCAAGATGATTTCGGGGTACAGGGAGAGACCCAGTACTTC.

The V gene is TRBV27, the J gene TRBJ2-3; D is possibly TRBD1 (5 bases). The germline V and J ends were trimmed by 2 bases and 3 bases, with 9 bases remaining between them. From germline, CDR1 is MNHEY and CDR2 SMNVEV (reference sequence). The CDR3 is 14 residues long. The CDR3 coding sequence is TGTGCCAGCAGTTTAGGGGCACCGACAGATACGCAGTATTTT. It translates to CASSLGAPTDTQYF.

This sequence joins TRBV18 and TRBJ2-2, with 10 bases lining up with TRBD2. Germline V CDR1 and CDR2: KGHSH, LQKENI. The trim removed 3 bases at V and 0 bases at J, leaving 7 bases unmatched. The CDR3 runs 18 residues. This CDR3 reads CASSPLLLAGTNTGELFF. DNA for the CDR3: TGTGCCAGCTCACCCCTCCTACTAGCGGGAACGAACACCGGGGAGCTGTTTTTT.

The chain uses TRBV11-3 and TRBJ2-7; no reliable D call. Per germline, CDR1 SGHNT and CDR2 YENEEA. Trimming took off 1 base at V and 4 bases at J, with 8 bases between the two ends. The CDR3 runs 13 residues. In DNA, the CDR3 is TGTGCCAGCAGCTTAGGCGGCGAGTACGAGCAGTACTTC. The encoded protein is CASSLGGEYEQYF.